The clone carrying this TCR beta chain turned up a few times. The antigen remains unidentified. The CDR3 extends over 14 amino acids. V shed 4 bases and J shed 7 bases, with 14 bases lying between them. Germline assignment: CDR1 MDHEN and CDR2 SYDVKM. Library preparation (for TCRbeta) was performed with unique molecular identifiers. One entry per CDR3 protein results from TCRdb running MiXCR on the PCR reads. The repertoire includes about 440,000 distinct CDR3 sequences, around 46% of them detected once, and 25% to 30% sits in the top ten. The data were taken from a study of T-cell reconstitution after alpha-beta-depleted transplantation in children. Study-wide results and limits: Most T-cell counts and diversity one year after the transplant came from T cells that were newly produced. After transplant, at about two months, alpha-beta T cells were reportedly derived from several hundred expanded graft clones.

The gene calls are TRBV28 and TRBJ1-5; a possible D gene is TRBD1 (5 bases). The material was PBMCs, obtained before TCRalphabeta/CD19-depleted stem cell transplant. The TCR was taken from a girl aged 2-9 years with aplastic anemia, due to receive a stem cell transplant. The DNA of the CDR3 is TGTGCCAGCAGTTCCACGGGGGAGTACCAGCCCCAGCATTTT. Protein: CASSSTGEYQPQHF.